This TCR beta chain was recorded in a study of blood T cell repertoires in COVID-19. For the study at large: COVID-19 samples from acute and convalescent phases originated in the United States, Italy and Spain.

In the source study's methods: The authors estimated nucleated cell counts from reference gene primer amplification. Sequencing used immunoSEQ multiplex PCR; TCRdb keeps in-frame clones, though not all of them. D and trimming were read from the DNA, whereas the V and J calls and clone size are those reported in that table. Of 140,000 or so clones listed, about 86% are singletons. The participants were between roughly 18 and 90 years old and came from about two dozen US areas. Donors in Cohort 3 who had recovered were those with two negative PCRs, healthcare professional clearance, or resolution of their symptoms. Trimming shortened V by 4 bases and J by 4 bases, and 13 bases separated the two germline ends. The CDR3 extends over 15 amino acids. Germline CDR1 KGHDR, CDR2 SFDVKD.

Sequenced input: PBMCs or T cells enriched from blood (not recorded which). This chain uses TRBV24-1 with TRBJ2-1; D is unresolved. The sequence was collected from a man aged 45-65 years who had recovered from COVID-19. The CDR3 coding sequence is TGTGCCACCAGTGACCCAAAGCTCGAGTACAATGAGCAGTTCTTC. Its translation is CATSDPKLEYNEQFF.